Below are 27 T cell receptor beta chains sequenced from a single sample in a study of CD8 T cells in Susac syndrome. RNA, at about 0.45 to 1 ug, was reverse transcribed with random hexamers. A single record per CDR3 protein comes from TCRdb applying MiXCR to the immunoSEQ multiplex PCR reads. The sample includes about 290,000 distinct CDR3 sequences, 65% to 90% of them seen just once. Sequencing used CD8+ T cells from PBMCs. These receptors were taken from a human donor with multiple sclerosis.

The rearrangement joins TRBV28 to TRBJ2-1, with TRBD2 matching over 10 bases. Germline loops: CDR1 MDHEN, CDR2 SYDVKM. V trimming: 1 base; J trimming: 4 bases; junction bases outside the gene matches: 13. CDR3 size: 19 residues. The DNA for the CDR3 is TGTGCCAGCAGTTTATCGCGTCGGAGCGGGAGGGCCGGATACAATGAGCAGTTCTTC. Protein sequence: CASSLSRRSGRAGYNEQFF.

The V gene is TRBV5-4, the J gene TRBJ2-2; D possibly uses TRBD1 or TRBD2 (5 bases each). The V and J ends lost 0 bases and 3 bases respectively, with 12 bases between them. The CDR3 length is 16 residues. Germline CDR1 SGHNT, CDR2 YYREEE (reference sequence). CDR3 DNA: TGTGCCAGCAGCTTGGCGGGCCAGGGAGACACCGGGGAGCTGTTTTTT. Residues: CASSLAGQGDTGELFF. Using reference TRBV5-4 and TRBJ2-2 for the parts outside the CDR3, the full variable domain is ETGVTQSPTHLIKTRGQQVTLRCSSQSGHNTVSWYQQALGQGPQFIFQYYREEENGRGNFPPRFSGLQFPNYSSELNVNALELDDSALYLCASSLAGQGDTGELFFGEGSRLTVL.

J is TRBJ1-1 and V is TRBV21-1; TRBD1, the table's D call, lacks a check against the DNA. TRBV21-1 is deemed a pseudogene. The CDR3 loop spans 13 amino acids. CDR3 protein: CASSKDRCTEAFF. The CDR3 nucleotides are TGTGCCAGCAGCAAAGACAGGTGCACTGAAGCTTTCTTT.

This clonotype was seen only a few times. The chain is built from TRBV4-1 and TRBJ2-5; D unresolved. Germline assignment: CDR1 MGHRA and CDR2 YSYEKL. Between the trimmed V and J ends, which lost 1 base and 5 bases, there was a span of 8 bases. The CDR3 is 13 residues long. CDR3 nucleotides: TGCGCCAGCAGCCAAGGCCCCTCGGAGACCCAGTACTTC. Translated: CASSQGPSETQYF.

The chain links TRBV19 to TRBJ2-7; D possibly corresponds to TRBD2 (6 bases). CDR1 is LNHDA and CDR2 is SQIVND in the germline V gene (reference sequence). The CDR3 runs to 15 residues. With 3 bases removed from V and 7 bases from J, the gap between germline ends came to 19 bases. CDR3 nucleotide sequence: TGTGCCAGTAGTATCTGGCGGGATATCGGAGAGGAGCAGTACTTC. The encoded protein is CASSIWRDIGEEQYF.

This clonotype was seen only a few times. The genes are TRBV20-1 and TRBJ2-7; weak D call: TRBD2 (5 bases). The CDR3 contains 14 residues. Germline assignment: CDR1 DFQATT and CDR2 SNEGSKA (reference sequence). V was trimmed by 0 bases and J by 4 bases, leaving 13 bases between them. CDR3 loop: CSARDVEPGYEQYF. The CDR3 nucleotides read TGCAGTGCTAGAGATGTCGAACCGGGGTACGAGCAGTACTTC.

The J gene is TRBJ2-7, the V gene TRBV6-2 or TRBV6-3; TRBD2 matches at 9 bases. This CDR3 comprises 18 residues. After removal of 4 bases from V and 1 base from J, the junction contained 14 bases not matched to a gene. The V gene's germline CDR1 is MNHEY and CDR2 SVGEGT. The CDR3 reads CASSSEDRSGRYSYEQYF. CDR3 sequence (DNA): TGTGCCAGCAGTTCCGAGGACCGAAGCGGGAGGTATTCCTACGAGCAGTACTTC.

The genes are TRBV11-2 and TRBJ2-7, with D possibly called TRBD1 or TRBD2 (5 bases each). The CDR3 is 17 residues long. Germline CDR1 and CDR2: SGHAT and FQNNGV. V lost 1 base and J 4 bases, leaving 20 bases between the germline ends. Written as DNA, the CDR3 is TGTGCCAGCAGCTTAGTAGGGGATCTCTACGGGGCTTACGAGCAGTACTTC. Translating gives CASSLVGDLYGAYEQYF. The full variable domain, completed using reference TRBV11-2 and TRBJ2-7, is EAGVAQSPRYKIIEKRQSVAFWCNPISGHATLYWYQQILGQGPKLLIQFQNNGVVDDSQLPKDRFSAERLKGVDSTLKIQPAKLEDSAVYLCASSLVGDLYGAYEQYFGPGTRLTVT.

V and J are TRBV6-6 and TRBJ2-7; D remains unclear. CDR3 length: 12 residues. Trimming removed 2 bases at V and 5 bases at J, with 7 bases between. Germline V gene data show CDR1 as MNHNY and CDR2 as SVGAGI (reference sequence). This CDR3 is CASSYNDDEQYF. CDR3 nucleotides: TGTGCCAGCAGTTACAACGACGACGAGCAGTACTTC.

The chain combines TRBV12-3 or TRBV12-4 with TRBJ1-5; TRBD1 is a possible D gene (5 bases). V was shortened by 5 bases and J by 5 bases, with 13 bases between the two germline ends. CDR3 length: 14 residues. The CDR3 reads CASSPMGVDQPQHF. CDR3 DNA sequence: TGTGCCAGCAGTCCCATGGGGGTGGATCAGCCCCAGCATTTT.

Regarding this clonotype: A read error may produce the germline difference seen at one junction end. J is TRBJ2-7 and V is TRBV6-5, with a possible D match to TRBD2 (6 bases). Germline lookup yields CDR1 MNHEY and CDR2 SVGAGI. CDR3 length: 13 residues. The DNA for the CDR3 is TGTGCCAACAGTTATGGCGGGAACTACGAGCAGTACTTC. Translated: CANSYGGNYEQYF.

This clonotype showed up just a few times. The CDR3 nucleotides are TGTGCCAGCAGTGACAACTCGGGGATATACGAGCAGTACTTC. Its translation: CASSDNSGIYEQYF. This chain connects TRBV6-1 to TRBJ2-7, with D possibly being TRBD2 (5 bases). Per the germline V gene, CDR1 is MNHNS and CDR2 is SASEGT. The CDR3 has 14 residues. V lost 3 bases and J 4 bases, leaving 13 bases between the germline ends.

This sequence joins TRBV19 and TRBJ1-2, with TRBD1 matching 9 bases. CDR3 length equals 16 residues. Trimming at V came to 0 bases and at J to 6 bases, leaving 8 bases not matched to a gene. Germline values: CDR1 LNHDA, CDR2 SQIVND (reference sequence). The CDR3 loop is CASSIDTGGRLDGYTF. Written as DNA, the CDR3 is TGTGCCAGTAGTATAGATACAGGGGGCCGATTGGATGGCTACACCTTC.

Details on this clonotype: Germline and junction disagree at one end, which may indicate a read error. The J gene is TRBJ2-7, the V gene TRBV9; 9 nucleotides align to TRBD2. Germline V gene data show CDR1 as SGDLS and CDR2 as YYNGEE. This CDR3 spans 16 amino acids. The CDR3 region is CAGSAPFSGSPYEQYF. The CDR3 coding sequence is TGTGCCGGCAGCGCCCCTTTTAGCGGGAGTCCCTACGAGCAGTACTTC.

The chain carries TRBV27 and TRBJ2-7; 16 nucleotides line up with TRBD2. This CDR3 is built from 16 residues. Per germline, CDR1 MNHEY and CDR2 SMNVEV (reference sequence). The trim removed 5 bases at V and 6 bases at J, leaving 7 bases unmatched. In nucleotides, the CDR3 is TGTGCCAGCAGTCCGGGACTAGCGGGAGGGAATGTCGAGCAGTACTTC. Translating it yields CASSPGLAGGNVEQYF.

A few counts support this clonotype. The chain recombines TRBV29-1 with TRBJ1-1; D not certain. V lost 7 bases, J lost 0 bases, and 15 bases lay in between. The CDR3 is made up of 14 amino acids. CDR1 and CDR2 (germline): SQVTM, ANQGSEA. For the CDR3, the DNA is TGCAGCGCTTGGAAGTCGGGGATGAACACTGAAGCTTTCTTT. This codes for CSAWKSGMNTEAFF.

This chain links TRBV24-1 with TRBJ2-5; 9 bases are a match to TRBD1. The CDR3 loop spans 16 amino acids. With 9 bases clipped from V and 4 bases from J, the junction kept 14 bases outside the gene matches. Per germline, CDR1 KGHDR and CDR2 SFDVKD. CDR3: CATVTPGQGSRETQYF. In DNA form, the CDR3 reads TGTGCCACCGTAACCCCGGGACAGGGCTCTAGAGAGACCCAGTACTTC.

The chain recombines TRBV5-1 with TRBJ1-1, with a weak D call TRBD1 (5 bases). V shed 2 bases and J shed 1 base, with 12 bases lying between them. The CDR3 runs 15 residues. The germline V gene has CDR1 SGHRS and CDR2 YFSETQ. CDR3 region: CASSFGPQGNTEAFF. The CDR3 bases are TGCGCCAGCAGCTTCGGTCCCCAGGGGAACACTGAAGCTTTCTTT.

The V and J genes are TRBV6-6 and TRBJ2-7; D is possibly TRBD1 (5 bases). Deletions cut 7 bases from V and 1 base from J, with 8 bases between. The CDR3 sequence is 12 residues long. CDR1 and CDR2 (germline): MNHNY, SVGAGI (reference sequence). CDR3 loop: CASIGASYEQYF. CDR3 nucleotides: TGTGCCAGCATTGGGGCATCCTACGAGCAGTACTTC.

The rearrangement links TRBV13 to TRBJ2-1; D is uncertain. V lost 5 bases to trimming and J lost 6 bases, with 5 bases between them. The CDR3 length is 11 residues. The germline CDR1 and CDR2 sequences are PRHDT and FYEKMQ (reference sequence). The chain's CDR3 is CASSQTNEQFF. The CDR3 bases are TGTGCCAGCAGCCAGACCAATGAGCAGTTCTTC.

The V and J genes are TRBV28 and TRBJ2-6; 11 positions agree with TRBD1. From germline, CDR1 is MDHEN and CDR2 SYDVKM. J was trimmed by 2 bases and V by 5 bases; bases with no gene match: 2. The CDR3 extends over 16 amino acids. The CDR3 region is CASSRDRGAGANVLTF. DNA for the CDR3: TGTGCCAGCAGTCGGGACAGGGGGGCTGGGGCCAACGTCCTGACTTTC.

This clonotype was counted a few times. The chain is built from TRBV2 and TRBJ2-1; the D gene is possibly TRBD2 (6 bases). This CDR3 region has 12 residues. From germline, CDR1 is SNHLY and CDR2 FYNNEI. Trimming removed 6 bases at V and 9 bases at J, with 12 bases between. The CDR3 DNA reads TGTGCCAGCAGGGGGCTAGCGAGTGAGCAGTTCTTC. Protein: CASRGLASEQFF. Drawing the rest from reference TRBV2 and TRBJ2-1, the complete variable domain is EPEVTQTPSHQVTQMGQEVILRCVPISNHLYFYWYRQILGQKVEFLVSFYNNEISEKSEIFDDQFSVERPDGSNFTLKIRSTKLEDSAMYFCASRGLASEQFFGPGTRLTVL.

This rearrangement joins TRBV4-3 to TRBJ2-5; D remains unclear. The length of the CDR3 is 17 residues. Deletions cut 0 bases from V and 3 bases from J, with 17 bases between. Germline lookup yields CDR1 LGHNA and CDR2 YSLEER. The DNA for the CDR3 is TGCGCCAGCAGCCAAGATGGACCAACCCGGGTGGAAGAGACCCAGTACTTC. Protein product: CASSQDGPTRVEETQYF.

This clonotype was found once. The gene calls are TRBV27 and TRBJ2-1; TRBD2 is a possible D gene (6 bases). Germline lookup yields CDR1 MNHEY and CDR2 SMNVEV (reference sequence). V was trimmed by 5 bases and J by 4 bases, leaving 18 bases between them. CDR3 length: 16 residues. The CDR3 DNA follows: TGTGCCAGCAGTGGGATAGGGGTGGCGGGGTACAATGAGCAGTTCTTC. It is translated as CASSGIGVAGYNEQFF.

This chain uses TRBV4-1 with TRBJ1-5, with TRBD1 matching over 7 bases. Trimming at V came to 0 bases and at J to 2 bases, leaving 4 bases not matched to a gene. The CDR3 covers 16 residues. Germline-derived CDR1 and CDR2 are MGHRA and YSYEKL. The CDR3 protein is CASSQDWQGGNQPQHF. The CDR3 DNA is TGCGCCAGCAGCCAAGATTGGCAGGGGGGCAATCAGCCCCAGCATTTT.

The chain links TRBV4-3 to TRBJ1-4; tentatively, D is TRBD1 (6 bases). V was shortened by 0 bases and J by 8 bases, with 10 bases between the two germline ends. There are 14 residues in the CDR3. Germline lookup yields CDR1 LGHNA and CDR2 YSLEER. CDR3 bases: TGCGCCAGCAGCCAAGACAGGGGTGGCGAAAAACTGTTTTTT. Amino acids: CASSQDRGGEKLFF.

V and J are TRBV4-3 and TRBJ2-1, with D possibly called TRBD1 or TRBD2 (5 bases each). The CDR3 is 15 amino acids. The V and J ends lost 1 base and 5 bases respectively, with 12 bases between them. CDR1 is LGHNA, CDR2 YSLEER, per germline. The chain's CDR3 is CASSQANGANNEQFF. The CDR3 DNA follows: TGCGCCAGCAGCCAAGCCAACGGGGCTAACAATGAGCAGTTCTTC.